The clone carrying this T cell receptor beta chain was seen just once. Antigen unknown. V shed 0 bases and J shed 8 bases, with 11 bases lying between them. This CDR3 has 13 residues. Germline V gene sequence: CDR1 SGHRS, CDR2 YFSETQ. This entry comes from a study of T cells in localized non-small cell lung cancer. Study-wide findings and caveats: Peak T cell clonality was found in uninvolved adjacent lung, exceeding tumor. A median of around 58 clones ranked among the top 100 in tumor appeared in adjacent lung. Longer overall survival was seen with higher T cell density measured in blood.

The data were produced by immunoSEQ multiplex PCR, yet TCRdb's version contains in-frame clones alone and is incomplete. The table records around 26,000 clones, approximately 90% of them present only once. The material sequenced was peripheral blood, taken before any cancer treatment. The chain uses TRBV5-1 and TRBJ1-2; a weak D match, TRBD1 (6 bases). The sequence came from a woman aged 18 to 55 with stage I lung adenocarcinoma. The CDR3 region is CASSLGRGSGYTF. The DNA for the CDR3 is TGCGCCAGCAGCTTGGGCAGGGGTAGCGGCTACACCTTC.